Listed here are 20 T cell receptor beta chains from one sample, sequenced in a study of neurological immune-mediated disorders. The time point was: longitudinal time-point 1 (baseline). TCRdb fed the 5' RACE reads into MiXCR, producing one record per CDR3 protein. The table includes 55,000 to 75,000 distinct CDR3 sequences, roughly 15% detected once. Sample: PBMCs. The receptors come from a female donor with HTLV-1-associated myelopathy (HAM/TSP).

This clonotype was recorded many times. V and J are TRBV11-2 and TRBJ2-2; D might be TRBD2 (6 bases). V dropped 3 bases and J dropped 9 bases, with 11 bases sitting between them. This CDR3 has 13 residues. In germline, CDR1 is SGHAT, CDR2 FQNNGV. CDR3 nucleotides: TGTGCCAGCAGCTTGGGGCGGGGCTGGGAGCTGTTTTTT. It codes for CASSLGRGWELFF.

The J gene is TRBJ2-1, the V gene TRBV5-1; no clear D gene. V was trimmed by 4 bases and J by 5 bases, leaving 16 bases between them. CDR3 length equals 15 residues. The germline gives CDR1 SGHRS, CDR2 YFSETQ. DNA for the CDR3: TGCGCCAGCAGCGTGGACCCAACCACACACAATGAGCAGTTCTTC. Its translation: CASSVDPTTHNEQFF.

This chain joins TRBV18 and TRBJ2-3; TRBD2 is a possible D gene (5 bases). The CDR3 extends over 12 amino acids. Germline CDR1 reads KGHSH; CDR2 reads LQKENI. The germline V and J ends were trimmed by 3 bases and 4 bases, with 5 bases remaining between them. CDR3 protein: CASSPGADTQYF. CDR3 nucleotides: TGTGCCAGCTCACCCGGGGCAGATACGCAGTATTTT.

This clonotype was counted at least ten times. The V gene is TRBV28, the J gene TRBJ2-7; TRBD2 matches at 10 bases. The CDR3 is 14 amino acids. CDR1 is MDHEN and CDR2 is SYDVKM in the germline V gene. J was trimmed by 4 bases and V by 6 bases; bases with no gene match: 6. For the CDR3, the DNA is TGTGCCAGCAGAACCGGGACTAGCGCGTACGAGCAGTACTTC. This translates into CASRTGTSAYEQYF.

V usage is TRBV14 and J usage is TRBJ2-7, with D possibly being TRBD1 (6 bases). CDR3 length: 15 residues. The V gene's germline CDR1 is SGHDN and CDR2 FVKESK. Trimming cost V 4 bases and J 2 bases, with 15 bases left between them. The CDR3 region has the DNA TGTGCCAGCAGCCGCCGGACAGTGGCTACCTACGAGCAGTACTTC. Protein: CASSRRTVATYEQYF.

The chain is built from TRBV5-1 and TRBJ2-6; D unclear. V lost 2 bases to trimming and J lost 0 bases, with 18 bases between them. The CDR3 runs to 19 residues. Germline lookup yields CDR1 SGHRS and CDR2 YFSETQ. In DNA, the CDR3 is TGCGCCAGCAGCTTCCCTCAGCGTCAGGAGAGCTCTGGGGCCAACGTCCTGACTTTC. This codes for CASSFPQRQESSGANVLTF.

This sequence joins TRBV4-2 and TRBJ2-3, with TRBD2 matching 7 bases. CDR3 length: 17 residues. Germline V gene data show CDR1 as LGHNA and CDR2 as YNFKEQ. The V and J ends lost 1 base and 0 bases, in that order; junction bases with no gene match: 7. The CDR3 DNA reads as TGTGCCAGCAGCCAAGGACTAAGCGGGGTTAGCACAGATACGCAGTATTTT. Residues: CASSQGLSGVSTDTQYF.

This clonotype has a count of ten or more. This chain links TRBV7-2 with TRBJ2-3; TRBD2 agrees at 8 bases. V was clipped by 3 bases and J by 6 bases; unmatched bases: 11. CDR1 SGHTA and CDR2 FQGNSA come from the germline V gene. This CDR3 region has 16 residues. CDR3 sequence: CASSLTRTSPGDTQYF. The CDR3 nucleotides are TGTGCCAGCAGCTTGACCCGGACTAGCCCAGGGGATACGCAGTATTTT.

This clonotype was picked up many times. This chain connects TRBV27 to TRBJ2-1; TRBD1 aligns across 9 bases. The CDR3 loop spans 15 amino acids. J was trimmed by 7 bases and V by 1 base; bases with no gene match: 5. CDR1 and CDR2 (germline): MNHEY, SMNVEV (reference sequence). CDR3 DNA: TGTGCCAGCAGTTTATTGGGGACAGGGAATAATGAGCAGTTCTTC. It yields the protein CASSLLGTGNNEQFF.

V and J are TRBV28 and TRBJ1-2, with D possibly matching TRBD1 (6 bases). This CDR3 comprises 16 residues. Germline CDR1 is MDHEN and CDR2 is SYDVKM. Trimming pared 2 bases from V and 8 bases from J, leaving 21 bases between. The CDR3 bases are TGTGCCAGCAGTTTAGGGGACTTCACAGGGAGGCTAGGCTACACCTTC. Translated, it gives CASSLGDFTGRLGYTF.

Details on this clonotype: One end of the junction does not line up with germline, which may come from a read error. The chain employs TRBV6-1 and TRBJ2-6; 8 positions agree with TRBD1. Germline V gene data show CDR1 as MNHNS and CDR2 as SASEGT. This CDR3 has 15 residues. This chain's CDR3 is CASSAGGSGANILTF. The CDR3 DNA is TGTGCCAGCAGCGCAGGGGGCTCGGGGGCCAACATCCTGACTTTC.

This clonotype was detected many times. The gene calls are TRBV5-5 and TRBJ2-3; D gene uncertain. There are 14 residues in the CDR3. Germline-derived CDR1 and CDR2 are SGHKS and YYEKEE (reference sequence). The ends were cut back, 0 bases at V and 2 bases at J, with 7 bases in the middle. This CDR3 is CASSLVLVTDTQYF. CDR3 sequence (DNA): TGTGCCAGCAGCTTGGTACTCGTCACAGATACGCAGTATTTT.

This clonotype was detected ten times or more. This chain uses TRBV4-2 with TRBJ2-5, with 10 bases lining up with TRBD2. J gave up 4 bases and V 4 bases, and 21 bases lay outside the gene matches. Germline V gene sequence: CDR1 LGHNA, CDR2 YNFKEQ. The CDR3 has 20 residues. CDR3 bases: TGTGCCAGCAGCCCGAAGTCGCAGGAGCGGGGGGGCTCTAGGCCAGAGACCCAGTACTTC. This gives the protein CASSPKSQERGGSRPETQYF.

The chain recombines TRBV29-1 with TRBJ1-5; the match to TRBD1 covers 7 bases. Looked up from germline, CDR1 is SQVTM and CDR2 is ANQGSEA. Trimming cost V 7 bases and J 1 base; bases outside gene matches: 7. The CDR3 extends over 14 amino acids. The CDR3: CSAKSGGSNQPQHF. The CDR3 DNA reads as TGCAGCGCAAAGTCAGGGGGAAGCAATCAGCCCCAGCATTTT.

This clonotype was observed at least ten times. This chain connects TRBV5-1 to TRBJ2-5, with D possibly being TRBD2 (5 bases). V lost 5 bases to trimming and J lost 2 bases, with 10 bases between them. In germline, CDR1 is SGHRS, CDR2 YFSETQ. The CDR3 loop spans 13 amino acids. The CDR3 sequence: CASRSGVQETQYF. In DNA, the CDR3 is TGCGCCAGCAGATCCGGGGTACAAGAGACCCAGTACTTC.

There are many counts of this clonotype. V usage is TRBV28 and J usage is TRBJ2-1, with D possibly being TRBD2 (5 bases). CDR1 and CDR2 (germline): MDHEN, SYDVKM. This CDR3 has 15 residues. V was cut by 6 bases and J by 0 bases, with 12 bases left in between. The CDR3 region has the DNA TGTGCCAGCAGAACGTCGGGGAGCTCCTACAATGAGCAGTTCTTC. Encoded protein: CASRTSGSSYNEQFF.

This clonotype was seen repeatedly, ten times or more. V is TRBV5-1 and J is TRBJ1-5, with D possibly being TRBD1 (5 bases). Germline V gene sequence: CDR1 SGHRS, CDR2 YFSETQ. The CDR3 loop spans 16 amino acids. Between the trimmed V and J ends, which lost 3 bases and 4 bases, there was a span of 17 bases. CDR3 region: CASSSFRGGENQPQHF. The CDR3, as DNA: TGCGCCAGCAGCTCTTTTCGCGGAGGGGAAAATCAGCCCCAGCATTTT.

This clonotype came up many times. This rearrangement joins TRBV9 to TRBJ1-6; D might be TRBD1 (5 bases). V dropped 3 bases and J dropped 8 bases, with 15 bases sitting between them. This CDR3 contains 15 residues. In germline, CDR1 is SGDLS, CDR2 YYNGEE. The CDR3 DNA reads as TGTGCCAGCAGCGGGGGGGACTCGAGGGATTCACCCCTCCACTTT. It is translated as CASSGGDSRDSPLHF. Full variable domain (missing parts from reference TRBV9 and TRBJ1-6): DSGVTQTPKHLITATGQRVTLRCSPRSGDLSVYWYQQSLDQGLQFLIQYYNGEERAKGNILERFSAQQFPDLHSELNLSSLELGDSALYFCASSGGDSRDSPLHFGNGTRLTVT.

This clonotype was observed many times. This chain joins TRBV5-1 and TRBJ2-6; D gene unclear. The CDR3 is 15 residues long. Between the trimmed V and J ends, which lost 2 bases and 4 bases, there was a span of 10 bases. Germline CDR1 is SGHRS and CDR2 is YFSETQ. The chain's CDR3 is CASSLVARGANVLTF. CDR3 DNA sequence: TGCGCCAGCAGCTTAGTCGCAAGAGGGGCCAACGTCCTGACTTTC.

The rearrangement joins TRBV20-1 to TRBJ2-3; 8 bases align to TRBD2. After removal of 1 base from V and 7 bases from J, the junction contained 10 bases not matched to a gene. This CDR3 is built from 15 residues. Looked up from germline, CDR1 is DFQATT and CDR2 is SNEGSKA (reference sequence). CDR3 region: CSARGYGGVRHTQYF. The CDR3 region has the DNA TGCAGTGCTAGAGGGTACGGGGGGGTCAGACATACGCAGTATTTT.